A single sample gave rise to the 16 T cell receptor beta chains below, sequenced in a study of T cells in Graves' hyperthyroidism and ophthalmopathy. Amplification yielded TCR beta CDR3 regions, with RNA transcripts as the source. The study used the HTBI primer set for a first-round RT-PCR of the TCR CDR3. TCRdb re-called the multiplex PCR reads with MiXCR, one entry per CDR3 protein. This table has about 510,000 distinct CDR3 sequences, around 43% appearing once. The sequencing sample was made of peripheral blood or thyroid tissue (not recorded which). The origin of the receptors is an adult woman with Graves' disease, either hyperthyroidism or ophthalmopathy (not recorded which).

V is TRBV20-1 and J is TRBJ1-2, with TRBD1 matching 9 bases. The CDR3 has 16 amino acids. Trimming cost V 5 bases and J 6 bases; bases outside gene matches: 16. Germline-derived CDR1 and CDR2 are DFQATT and SNEGSKA (reference sequence). In nucleotides, the CDR3 is TGCAGTGCTGTCACAGGGGGCACTTCCGGGGACGATGGCTACACCTTC. Translated: CSAVTGGTSGDDGYTF.

This clonotype has more than one count but fewer than ten. This could be a read error, since a much larger clone is one nucleotide away. This sequence joins TRBV6-5 and TRBJ2-5; D call uncertain. The CDR3 runs 13 residues. From germline, CDR1 is MNHEY and CDR2 SVGAGI. The CDR3 region is CASNDEVREAQYF. For the CDR3, the DNA is TGTGCCAGTAACGATGAAGTTCGAGAGGCCCAGTACTTC.

The V gene is TRBV11-2, the J gene TRBJ2-7; 9 positions agree with TRBD1. Germline CDR1 SGHAT, CDR2 FQNNGV. After removal of 5 bases from V and 6 bases from J, the junction contained 14 bases not matched to a gene. The CDR3 sequence is 16 residues long. As DNA, the CDR3 is TGTGCCAGCAGCCCCTTGAATCCGGGACAGGGTCTCGAGCAGTACTTC. Amino acid sequence: CASSPLNPGQGLEQYF. Drawing the rest from reference TRBV11-2 and TRBJ2-7, the complete variable domain is EAGVAQSPRYKIIEKRQSVAFWCNPISGHATLYWYQQILGQGPKLLIQFQNNGVVDDSQLPKDRFSAERLKGVDSTLKIQPAKLEDSAVYLCASSPLNPGQGLEQYFGPGTRLTVT.

This clonotype occurred many times. The CDR3 bases are TGTGCCAGCAGCGTAGGGGTAGCTAACGGAGAGACCCAGTACTTC. Translated: CASSVGVANGETQYF. The V call is TRBV9, the J call TRBJ2-5; D not resolved. V lost 0 bases and J 4 bases, leaving 13 bases between the germline ends. The CDR3 contains 15 residues. Germline CDR1 is SGDLS and CDR2 is YYNGEE.

This sequence joins TRBV7-2 and TRBJ1-1; D not certain. V gave up 3 bases and J gave up 7 bases, with 12 bases separating them. The CDR3 spans 13 residues. Germline lookup yields CDR1 SGHTA and CDR2 FQGNSA. CDR3 sequence (DNA): TGTGCCAGCAGCTTTTCGGGTACTTATGAAGCTTTCTTT. Translating it yields CASSFSGTYEAFF.

This clonotype was counted at least ten times. The chain joins TRBV7-3 to TRBJ1-2; D may be TRBD1 (6 bases). From germline, CDR1 is SGHTA and CDR2 FQGTGA. The CDR3 contains 13 residues. V was clipped by 11 bases and J by 3 bases, with 16 bases between them. The DNA for the CDR3 is TGTGCCCCCGGGGCAGGGGATGACTATGGCTACACCTTC. It is translated as CAPGAGDDYGYTF.

This clonotype appeared a single time. The chain recombines TRBV5-1 with TRBJ2-1; D not resolved. Trimming left V 2 bases short and J 6 bases short, with 15 bases between. This CDR3 region has 15 residues. The germline CDR1 and CDR2 sequences are SGHRS and YFSETQ. The CDR3 is CASSFPPAYSNEQFF. The CDR3 DNA is TGCGCCAGCAGCTTTCCTCCGGCTTATAGCAATGAGCAGTTCTTC.

This chain links TRBV29-1 with TRBJ1-2; 7 nucleotides match TRBD1. Germline V CDR1 and CDR2: SQVTM, ANQGSEA. J gave up 1 base and V 5 bases, and 7 bases lay outside the gene matches. CDR3 size: 14 residues. The CDR3 region is CSVQLGQINYGYTF. Written as DNA, the CDR3 is TGCAGCGTTCAATTGGGACAGATTAACTATGGCTACACCTTC. Full variable domain (rest looked up from reference TRBV29-1 and TRBJ1-2): SAVISQKPSRDICQRGTSLTIQCQVDSQVTMMFWYRQQPGQSLTLIATANQGSEATYESGFVIDKFPISRPNLTFSTLTVSNMSPEDSSIYLCSVQLGQINYGYTFGSGTRLTVV.

There are a few counts of this clonotype. The V gene is TRBV7-9, the J gene TRBJ2-7, with D perhaps matching TRBD1 or TRBD2 (7 bases each). V dropped 5 bases and J dropped 7 bases, with 27 bases sitting between them. The CDR3 is made up of 17 amino acids. Germline values: CDR1 SEHNR, CDR2 FQNEAQ (reference sequence). CDR3 region: CASSREGGRDRAGEQYF. In DNA, the CDR3 is TGTGCCAGCAGCCGCGAGGGAGGGAGAGACAGGGCCGGGGAGCAGTACTTC. Full variable domain (remainder filled in from reference TRBV7-9 and TRBJ2-7): DTGVSQNPRHKITKRGQNVTFRCDPISEHNRLYWYRQTLGQGPEFLTYFQNEAQLEKSRLLSDRFSAERPKGSFSTLEIQRTEQGDSAMYLCASSREGGRDRAGEQYFGPGTRLTVT.

This clonotype was observed many times. This chain uses TRBV5-1 with TRBJ1-6, with D unclear. The germline V gene has CDR1 SGHRS and CDR2 YFSETQ. The V gene lost 5 bases and the J gene lost 5 bases, with 17 bases spanning the gap. The CDR3 contains 16 residues. The CDR3 DNA sequence: TGCGCCAGCAGTAGGGCAGGATCTACAGATAATTCACCCCTCCACTTT. Its protein product is CASSRAGSTDNSPLHF. Based on the CDR3 plus reference TRBV5-1 and TRBJ1-6, the full variable domain is KAGVTQTPRYLIKTRGQQVTLSCSPISGHRSVSWYQQTPGQGLQFLFEYFSETQRNKGNFPGRFSGRQFSNSRSEMNVSTLELGDSALYLCASSRAGSTDNSPLHFGNGTRLTVT.

This clonotype was seen only once. This is likely a read error, given that the CDR3 carries no conserved phenylalanine or tryptophan at its end. The V gene is TRBV7-3, the J gene TRBJ2-3; TRBD2 matches 7 bases. The CDR3 runs to 14 residues. CDR1 SGHTA and CDR2 FQGTGA come from the germline V gene. V was pared by 1 base and J by 4 bases, with 2 bases of the junction left unmatched. CDR3 nucleotide sequence: TGTGCCAGCAGCTTAAGAGGGAGGGCAGATACGCAGTATCTT. Protein: CASSLRGRADTQYL.

The rearrangement uses TRBV10-1 and TRBJ2-2; 7 bases agree with TRBD1. This CDR3 has 15 residues. CDR1 is WNHNN, CDR2 SYGVQD, per germline (reference sequence). J gave up 4 bases and V 3 bases, and 5 bases lay outside the gene matches. CDR3 residues: CASSDYRGGTGELFF. In DNA form, the CDR3 reads TGCGCCAGCAGTGACTACAGGGGTGGCACCGGGGAGCTGTTTTTT.

This clonotype was counted ten times or more. The J gene is TRBJ1-2, the V gene TRBV19; D unresolved. V was pared by 6 bases and J by 2 bases, with 10 bases between. CDR1 and CDR2 (germline): LNHDA, SQIVND (reference sequence). The CDR3 runs 13 residues. The CDR3 bases are TGTGCCAGTAGGATCGACGGAAACTATGGCTACACCTTC. This translates into CASRIDGNYGYTF.

This sequence joins TRBV2 and TRBJ2-7, with a tentative D call TRBD2 (6 bases). The CDR3 length is 14 residues. The V end lost 5 bases, the J end lost 4 bases, and 15 bases lay between the germline ends. CDR1 and CDR2 from the germline V gene are SNHLY and FYNNEI. CDR3 sequence reads: CASSLEGMGYEQYF. The DNA of the CDR3 is TGTGCCAGCAGTTTGGAGGGGATGGGTTACGAGCAGTACTTC.

This rearrangement joins TRBV7-3 to TRBJ2-5, with a possible D match to TRBD2 (6 bases). Trimming cost V 5 bases and J 1 base, with 17 bases left between them. This CDR3 is 16 amino acids long. Looked up from germline, CDR1 is SGHTA and CDR2 is FQGTGA. Here the CDR3 DNA reads TGTGCCAGCAGCGCTGTAGTGGGGGACTTCCAAGAGACCCAGTACTTC. It specifies CASSAVVGDFQETQYF.

The chain joins TRBV7-2 to TRBJ2-5; D ambiguous. Germline loops: CDR1 SGHTA, CDR2 FQGNSA. This CDR3 is 14 amino acids long. Trimming pared 3 bases from V and 4 bases from J, leaving 12 bases between. The CDR3 loop reads CASSFNGQGETQYF. The DNA for the CDR3 is TGTGCCAGCAGCTTCAACGGGCAAGGAGAGACCCAGTACTTC.